These 22 T cell receptor beta chains came from one sample sequenced in a study of cytomegalovirus exposure and HLA in healthy donors. Researchers ran the PCR with 60 Vbeta and 13 Jbeta primers. The repertoire was sequenced with immunoSEQ multiplex PCR; TCRdb's copy has only in-frame clones and lacks some. Here the sample spans about 150,000 clones, roughly 77% being singletons. Sequencing used PBMCs. The source of these receptors is a human donor in good health.

The gene calls are TRBV4-3 and TRBJ2-1, with 11 bases identical to TRBD1. CDR3 length: 17 amino acids. The germline gives CDR1 LGHNA, CDR2 YSLEER. The V gene end was trimmed by 2 bases and the J gene end by 6 bases; junction bases not matched to a gene: 9. This chain's CDR3 is CASSQSGLGQGVNEQFF. The CDR3 DNA follows: TGCGCCAGCAGCCAAAGTGGCTTGGGACAGGGGGTCAATGAGCAGTTCTTC.

This chain joins TRBV6-1 and TRBJ1-2; D is unclear. The CDR3 sequence is 15 residues long. Germline CDR1 is MNHNS and CDR2 is SASEGT. Trimming removed 6 bases from V and 6 bases from J, with 20 bases in between. CDR3 amino acids: CASSLEDTPGHGYTF. CDR3 in DNA: TGTGCCAGCAGCTTAGAAGACACTCCAGGCCATGGCTACACCTTC.

The CDR3 nucleotides are TGCGCCAGCAGCCAAGAGTACAGTAACTACGAGCAGTACTTC. The encoded protein is CASSQEYSNYEQYF. The chain couples TRBV4-1 to TRBJ2-7; D not resolved. V dropped 0 bases and J dropped 3 bases, with 9 bases sitting between them. CDR1 MGHRA and CDR2 YSYEKL come from the germline V gene. The CDR3 contains 14 residues.

This clone came up a few times. This chain joins TRBV6-1 and TRBJ2-1; 9 bases align to TRBD2. Trimming took 6 bases from V and 9 from J; bases not matched to a gene: 9. The CDR3 totals 14 residues. CDR1 and CDR2 (germline): MNHNS, SASEGT. This chain's CDR3 is CASRRAGGQGEQFF. CDR3 coding DNA: TGTGCCAGCAGGCGGGCGGGGGGGCAGGGTGAGCAGTTCTTC.

Here the CDR3 reads CASSLIPSSYNEQFF. The CDR3 region has the DNA TGTGCCAGCAGCTTAATCCCGAGCTCCTACAATGAGCAGTTCTTC. V gene TRBV7-9 combines with J gene TRBJ2-1; D unresolved. The germline gives CDR1 SEHNR, CDR2 FQNEAQ (reference sequence). This CDR3 has 15 amino acids. The V and J ends lost 2 bases and 0 bases respectively, with 8 bases between them.

V gene TRBV14 combines with J gene TRBJ2-1, with D tentatively TRBD2 (5 bases). V was pared by 1 base and J by 1 base, with 8 bases between. This CDR3 is built from 15 residues. Germline lookup yields CDR1 SGHDN and CDR2 FVKESK. The CDR3 nucleotides are TGTGCCAGCAGCCAAGTTGGAGGATCCTACAATGAGCAGTTCTTC. It encodes CASSQVGGSYNEQFF.

This clone was detected a few times. The chain links TRBV12-5 to TRBJ2-1, with 10 bases fitting TRBD1. The CDR3 is made up of 16 amino acids. Germline V gene lookup returns CDR1 LGHNT and CDR2 FRNRAP. With V trimmed by 1 base and J by 2 bases, 2 bases remained unmatched. CDR3 DNA: TGTGCTAGTGGTTTGGACGGGACAGGGGCCTACAATGAGCAGTTCTTC. This codes for CASGLDGTGAYNEQFF.

The chain's CDR3 is CASSPQGGGLPYNEQFF. Written as DNA, the CDR3 is TGTGCCAGCAGTCCACAAGGAGGTGGACTACCATACAATGAGCAGTTCTTC. The chain uses TRBV27 and TRBJ2-1; tentatively, D is TRBD2 (6 bases). The CDR3 is 17 residues long. Germline values: CDR1 MNHEY, CDR2 SMNVEV (reference sequence). The germline V and J ends were trimmed by 5 bases and 4 bases, with 21 bases remaining between them.

CDR3 DNA sequence: TGTGCCAGCAGCTTTCTTCAGGGGGTCACTGAAGCTTTCTTT. It yields the protein CASSFLQGVTEAFF. The rearrangement joins TRBV5-6 to TRBJ1-1, with 7 bases matching TRBD1. With 2 bases clipped from V and 4 bases from J, the junction kept 5 bases outside the gene matches. The CDR3 is 14 amino acids. In germline, CDR1 is SGHDT, CDR2 YYEEEE.

This chain connects TRBV7-9 to TRBJ2-5; a possible D gene is TRBD2 (6 bases). CDR3 size: 13 residues. V lost 5 bases and J lost 4, with 11 bases in between. Per the germline V gene, CDR1 is SEHNR and CDR2 is FQNEAQ (reference sequence). The CDR3 DNA reads as TGTGCCAGCAGCCCGGAGGGTCGAGAGACCCAGTACTTC. Its translation: CASSPEGRETQYF.

In its sample, this clone was seen once. The chain is built from TRBV5-1 and TRBJ2-7; weak D call: TRBD1 (5 bases). V was trimmed by 3 bases and J by 6 bases, leaving 13 bases between them. Germline V lookup: CDR1 SGHRS, CDR2 YFSETQ. The CDR3 totals 13 residues. The chain's CDR3 is CASSSQTGSEQYF. CDR3 sequence (DNA): TGCGCCAGCAGCTCTCAAACAGGTTCCGAGCAGTACTTC.

The chain couples TRBV7-6 to TRBJ2-7; 9 positions agree with TRBD2. Germline CDR1 and CDR2: SGHVS and FNYEAQ. The trim removed 2 bases at V and 4 bases at J, leaving 9 bases unmatched. This CDR3 region has 16 residues. This CDR3 reads CASSLRVAGAQYEQYF. CDR3 nucleotides: TGTGCCAGCAGCTTAAGGGTAGCGGGAGCTCAGTACGAGCAGTACTTC. Full variable domain (rest looked up from reference TRBV7-6 and TRBJ2-7): GAGVSQSPRYKVTKRGQDVALRCDPISGHVSLYWYRQALGQGPEFLTYFNYEAQQDKSGLPNDRFSAERPEGSISTLTIQRTEQRDSAMYRCASSLRVAGAQYEQYFGPGTRLTVT.

The chain joins TRBV28 to TRBJ2-1; 7 positions match TRBD1. Germline lookup yields CDR1 MDHEN and CDR2 SYDVKM. The CDR3 runs 15 residues. V shed 2 bases, J shed 4 bases, and the junction held 5 bases outside the gene matches. This chain's CDR3 is CASSLSLTGYNEQFF. In nucleotides, the CDR3 is TGTGCCAGCAGTTTAAGCTTGACAGGGTACAATGAGCAGTTCTTC.

This clone has a handful of counts. The chain employs TRBV6-5 and TRBJ1-1, with TRBD1 matching 8 bases. The CDR3 runs 16 residues. V shed 4 bases and J 3 bases; nucleotides not matched to a gene: 10. Germline values: CDR1 MNHEY, CDR2 SVGAGI. CDR3 sequence (DNA): TGTGCCAGCAGTTTGAGCCCCCAGGGGGCGTACACTGAAGCTTTCTTT. The encoded protein is CASSLSPQGAYTEAFF.

The gene calls are TRBV19 and TRBJ2-2, with D tentatively TRBD1 (6 bases). Germline V gives CDR1 LNHDA, CDR2 SQIVND (reference sequence). This CDR3 region has 14 residues. V lost 3 bases to trimming and J lost 7 bases, with 12 bases between them. The CDR3 region is CASSIQGWIGELFF. The CDR3 bases are TGTGCCAGTAGTATCCAGGGGTGGATCGGGGAGCTGTTTTTT. The full variable domain, rest sourced from reference TRBV19 and TRBJ2-2, is DGGITQSPKYLFRKEGQNVTLSCEQNLNHDAMYWYRQDPGQGLRLIYYSQIVNDFQKGDIAEGYSVSREKKESFPLTVTSAQKNPTAFYLCASSIQGWIGELFFGEGSRLTVL.

The CDR3 DNA reads as TGTGCCAGCAGCCAAGGGACAGCTAATTCACCCCTCCACTTT. It encodes CASSQGTANSPLHF. V and J are TRBV6-5 and TRBJ1-6, with 7 bases lining up with TRBD1. CDR3 length: 14 amino acids. Germline V gene lookup returns CDR1 MNHEY and CDR2 SVGAGI. The trim removed 6 bases at V and 6 bases at J, leaving 5 bases unmatched.

The chain is built from TRBV7-9 and TRBJ1-5; D possibly corresponds to TRBD1 (6 bases). CDR1 is SEHNR and CDR2 is FQNEAQ in the germline V gene (reference sequence). This CDR3 comprises 15 residues. V shed 5 bases and J shed 0 bases, with 11 bases lying between them. The CDR3, as DNA: TGTGCCAGCAGCCTAGGGACATTTAGCAATCAGCCCCAGCATTTT. Translation gives CASSLGTFSNQPQHF. The entire variable domain, with the rest obtained from reference TRBV7-9 and TRBJ1-5, is as follows: DTGVSQNPRHKITKRGQNVTFRCDPISEHNRLYWYRQTLGQGPEFLTYFQNEAQLEKSRLLSDRFSAERPKGSFSTLEIQRTEQGDSAMYLCASSLGTFSNQPQHFGDGTRLSIL.

In its sample, this clone was seen a few times. J is TRBJ1-1 and V is TRBV6-5, with no clear D. The CDR3 has 14 residues. Trimming removed 6 bases from V and 1 base from J, with 12 bases in between. Germline V gives CDR1 MNHEY, CDR2 SVGAGI. The CDR3 loop is CASSYQSGNTEAFF. The CDR3 coding sequence is TGTGCCAGCAGCTACCAATCCGGGAACACTGAAGCTTTCTTT.

The V gene is TRBV9, the J gene TRBJ2-7, with D perhaps TRBD1 (5 bases). V gave up 3 bases and J gave up 3 bases, with 13 bases separating them. The CDR3 consists of 14 residues. Germline V gives CDR1 SGDLS, CDR2 YYNGEE. The CDR3 region has the DNA TGTGCCAGCAGCGCACAGGAGAACCTCTACGAGCAGTACTTC. It encodes CASSAQENLYEQYF.

The chain is built from TRBV27 and TRBJ2-1, with 9 bases that match TRBD2. Germline V gene lookup returns CDR1 MNHEY and CDR2 SMNVEV (reference sequence). J gave up 5 bases and V 2 bases, and 7 bases lay outside the gene matches. There are 16 residues in the CDR3. CDR3 sequence (DNA): TGTGCCAGCAGTTTAGGCGCGGGAGGGCCCGACAATGAGCAGTTCTTC. Translated, it gives CASSLGAGGPDNEQFF.

As regards this clone: One end of the junction is discordant with germline, which a read error may explain. This chain connects TRBV5-5 to TRBJ2-5; 7 bases fit TRBD2. CDR3 length: 17 residues. The germline CDR1 and CDR2 sequences are SGHKS and YYEKEE (reference sequence). CDR3 bases: TGTGCCTGCAGCCCCACCCAGGGACTACAAAACCAAGAGACCCAGTACTTC. Amino acid sequence: CACSPTQGLQNQETQYF. The full variable domain, completed using reference TRBV5-5 and TRBJ2-5, is DAGVTQSPTHLIKTRGQQVTLRCSPISGHKSVSWYQQVLGQGPQFIFQYYEKEERGRGNFPDRFSARQFPNYSSELNVNALLLGDSALYLCACSPTQGLQNQETQYFGPGTRLLVL.

The V and J genes are TRBV10-2 and TRBJ1-2; 7 nucleotides align to TRBD1. The CDR3 totals 16 residues. Germline V gene lookup returns CDR1 WSHSY and CDR2 SAAADI. V lost 2 bases, J lost 3 bases, and 9 bases stayed unmatched. CDR3 sequence (DNA): TGCGCCAGCAGTGAGAGTCCGGCAGGGGGTGACTATGGCTACACCTTC. Its protein is CASSESPAGGDYGYTF.